Sequencing of this T cell receptor (beta chain) was carried out in a study of blood T cells in healthy people across ages. Findings and limits, study-wide: Observed TCR beta diversity per million T cells went down as age went up. This fall followed a roughly linear course with age.

After removal of 0 bases from V and 3 bases from J, the junction contained 7 bases not matched to a gene. This CDR3 is 17 amino acids long. Germline assignment: CDR1 SGDLS and CDR2 YYNGEE. On this clonotype itself: Antigen unknown.

PCR was performed a second time for about 7 to 11 cycles using a sample-barcoded 5' primer and a J-beta primer mix. Each single sample gave us at least 3 million CDR3-containing paired-end reads. TCRdb reprocessed the 5' RACE reads with MiXCR, giving one entry per CDR3 protein. Among approximately 810,000 distinct CDR3 sequences listed, roughly 26% were seen once. This receptor was obtained from a woman older than 75 in good health. The chain couples TRBV9 to TRBJ2-1; 9 bases align to TRBD2. The material sequenced was blood. The CDR3 is CASSVEPSGTLYNEQFF. CDR3 coding DNA: TGTGCCAGCAGCGTAGAGCCTAGCGGGACCCTCTACAATGAGCAGTTCTTC.